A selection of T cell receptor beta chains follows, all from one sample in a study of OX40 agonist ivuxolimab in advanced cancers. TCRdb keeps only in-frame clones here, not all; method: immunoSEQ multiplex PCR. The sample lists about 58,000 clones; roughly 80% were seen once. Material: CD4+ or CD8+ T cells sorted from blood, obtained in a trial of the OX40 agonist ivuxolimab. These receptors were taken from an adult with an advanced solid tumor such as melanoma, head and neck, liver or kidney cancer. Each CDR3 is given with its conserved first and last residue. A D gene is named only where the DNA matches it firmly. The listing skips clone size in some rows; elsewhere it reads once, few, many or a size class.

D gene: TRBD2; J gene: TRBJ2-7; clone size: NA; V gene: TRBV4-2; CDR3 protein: CASSRGAVGGLGEQYF; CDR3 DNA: TGTGCCAGCAGCCGAGGCGCTGTGGGGGGGTTAGGCGAGCAGTACTTC
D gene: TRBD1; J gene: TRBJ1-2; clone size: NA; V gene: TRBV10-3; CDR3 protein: CATDSGTGSYGYTF; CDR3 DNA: TGTGCCACAGACTCCGGGACAGGCTCCTATGGCTACACCTTC
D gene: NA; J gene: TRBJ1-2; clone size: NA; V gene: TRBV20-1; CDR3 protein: CSASLSYGYTF; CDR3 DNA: TGCAGTGCTAGTTTGAGTTATGGCTACACCTTC
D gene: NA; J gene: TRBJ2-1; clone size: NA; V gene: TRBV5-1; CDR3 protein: CASSSPPNEQFF; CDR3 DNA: TGCGCCAGCAGCTCGCCTCCCAATGAGCAGTTCTTC
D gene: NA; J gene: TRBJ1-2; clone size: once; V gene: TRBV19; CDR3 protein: CASSRVAGDYGYTF; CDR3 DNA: TGTGCCAGTAGTAGGGTGGCAGGGGACTATGGCTACACCTTC
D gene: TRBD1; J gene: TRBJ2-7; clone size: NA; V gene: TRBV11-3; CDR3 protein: CASGDRDPYEQYF; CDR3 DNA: TGTGCCAGCGGAGACAGGGATCCCTACGAGCAGTACTTC
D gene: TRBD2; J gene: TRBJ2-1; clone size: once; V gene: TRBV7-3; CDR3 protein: CASSLEGTSGNEQFF; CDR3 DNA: TGTGCCAGCAGCTTAGAAGGGACTAGCGGTAATGAGCAGTTCTTC
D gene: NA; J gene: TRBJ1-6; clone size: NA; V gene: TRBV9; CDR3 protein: CASSVDAGAYSPLHF; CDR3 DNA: TGTGCCAGCAGCGTAGATGCGGGCGCCTATTCACCCCTCCACTTT
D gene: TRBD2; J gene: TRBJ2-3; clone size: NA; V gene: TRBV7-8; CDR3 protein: CASSDAKAGVEDTQYF; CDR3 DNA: TGTGCCAGCAGCGACGCCAAGGCGGGAGTGGAAGATACGCAGTATTTT
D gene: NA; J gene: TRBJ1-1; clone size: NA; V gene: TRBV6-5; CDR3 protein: CASSYRPNTEAFF; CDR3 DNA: TGTGCCAGCAGTTACAGGCCGAACACTGAAGCTTTCTTT
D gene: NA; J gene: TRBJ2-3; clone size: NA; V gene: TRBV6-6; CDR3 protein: CASSPDGLTDTQYF; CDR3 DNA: TGTGCCAGCAGCCCCGACGGCCTCACAGATACGCAGTATTTT
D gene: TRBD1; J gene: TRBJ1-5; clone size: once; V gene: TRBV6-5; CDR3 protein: CASSADRSNQPQHF; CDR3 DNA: TGTGCCAGCAGTGCGGACAGGTCGAATCAGCCCCAGCATTTT
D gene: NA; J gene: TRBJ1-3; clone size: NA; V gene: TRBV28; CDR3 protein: CASSWDLGTGSGNTIYF; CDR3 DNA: TGTGCCAGCAGTTGGGACCTGGGTACGGGCTCTGGAAACACCATATATTTT
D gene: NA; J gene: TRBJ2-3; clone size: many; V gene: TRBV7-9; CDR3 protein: CASSRYSTDTQYF; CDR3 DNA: TGTGCCAGCAGTCGGTATAGCACAGATACGCAGTATTTT
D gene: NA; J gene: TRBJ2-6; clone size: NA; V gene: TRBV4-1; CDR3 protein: CASSQEGMGSGANVLTF; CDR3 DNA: TGCGCCAGCAGCCAAGAAGGGATGGGGTCTGGGGCCAACGTCCTGACTTTC
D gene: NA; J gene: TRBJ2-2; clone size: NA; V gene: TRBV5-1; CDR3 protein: CASSLVGSTGELFF; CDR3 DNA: TGCGCCAGCAGCCTGGTCGGGAGCACCGGGGAGCTGTTTTTT
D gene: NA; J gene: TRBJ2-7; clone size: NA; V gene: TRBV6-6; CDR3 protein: CASSRYRVSEQYF; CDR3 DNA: TGTGCCAGCAGTAGATACAGGGTTAGTGAGCAGTACTTC
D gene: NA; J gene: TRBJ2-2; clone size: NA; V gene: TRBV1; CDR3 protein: CTSSQDLSSGKRFETGELFF; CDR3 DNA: TGCACCAGCAGCCAAGATCTCTCTAGCGGGAAAAGGTTTGAGACCGGGGAGCTGTTTTTT
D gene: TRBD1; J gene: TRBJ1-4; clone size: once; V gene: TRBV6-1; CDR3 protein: CASSGQDRAQEKLFF; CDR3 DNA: TGTGCCAGCAGTGGCCAGGACAGGGCCCAAGAAAAACTGTTTTTT
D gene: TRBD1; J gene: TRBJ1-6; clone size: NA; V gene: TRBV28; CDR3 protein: CASHQDFRGLNSPLHF; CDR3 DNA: TGTGCCAGCCATCAAGACTTCAGGGGGCTCAACTCACCCCTCCACTTT
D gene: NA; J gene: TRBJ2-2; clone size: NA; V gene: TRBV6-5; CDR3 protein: CASRPQGGGGELFF; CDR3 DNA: TGTGCCAGCAGACCCCAGGGGGGCGGCGGGGAGCTGTTTTTT
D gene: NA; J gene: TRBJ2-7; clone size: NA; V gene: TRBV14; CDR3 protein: CASSQAGTYEQYF; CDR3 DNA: TGTGCCAGCAGCCAAGCCGGCACCTACGAGCAGTACTTC
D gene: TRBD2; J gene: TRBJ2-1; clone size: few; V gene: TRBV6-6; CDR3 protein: CASRNSGAYNEQFF; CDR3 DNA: TGTGCCAGCAGGAATAGCGGGGCGTACAATGAGCAGTTCTTC
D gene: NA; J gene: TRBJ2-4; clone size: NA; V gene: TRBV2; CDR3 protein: CASSKTGTTWENIQYF; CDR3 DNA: TGTGCCAGCAGTAAAACCGGGACAACGTGGGAAAACATTCAGTACTTC
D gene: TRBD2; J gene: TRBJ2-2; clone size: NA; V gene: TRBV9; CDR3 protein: CASRPGGAGELFF; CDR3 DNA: TGTGCCAGCAGACCTGGGGGGGCCGGGGAGCTGTTTTTT
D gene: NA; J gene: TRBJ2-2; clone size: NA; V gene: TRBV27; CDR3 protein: CASSLWGPLNTGELFF; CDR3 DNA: TGTGCCAGCAGTTTATGGGGGCCACTGAACACCGGGGAGCTGTTTTTT
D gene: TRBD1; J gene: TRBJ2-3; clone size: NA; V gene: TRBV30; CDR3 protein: CAWSTGQGGTDTQYF; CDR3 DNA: TGTGCCTGGAGCACCGGACAGGGAGGTACAGATACGCAGTATTTT
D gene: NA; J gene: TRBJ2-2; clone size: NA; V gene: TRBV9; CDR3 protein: CASSTYRDSNTGELFF; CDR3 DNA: TGTGCCAGCAGCACCTACAGGGATTCGAACACCGGGGAGCTGTTTTTT
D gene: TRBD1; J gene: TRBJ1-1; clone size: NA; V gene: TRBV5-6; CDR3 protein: CASSSGQGAFF; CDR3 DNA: TGTGCCAGCAGCTCAGGACAGGGGGCTTTCTTT
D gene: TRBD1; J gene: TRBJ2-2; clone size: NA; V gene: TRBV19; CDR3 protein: CASIRRDRGPGGELFF; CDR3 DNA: TGTGCCAGTATTCGCCGGGACAGGGGGCCTGGCGGGGAGCTGTTTTTT
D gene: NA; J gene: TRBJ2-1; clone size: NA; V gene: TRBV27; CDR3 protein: CASRNFDNEQFF; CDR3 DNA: TGTGCCAGCCGGAACTTCGACAATGAGCAGTTCTTC
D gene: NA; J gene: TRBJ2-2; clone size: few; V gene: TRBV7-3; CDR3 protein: CASSTGQTDTGELFF; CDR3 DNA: TGTGCCAGCAGCACCGGACAGACAGACACCGGGGAGCTGTTTTTT
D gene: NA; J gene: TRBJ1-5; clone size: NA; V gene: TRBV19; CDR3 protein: CASSTGFHDGLQPQHF; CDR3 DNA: TGTGCCAGTAGTACCGGATTTCACGACGGGCTTCAGCCCCAGCATTTT
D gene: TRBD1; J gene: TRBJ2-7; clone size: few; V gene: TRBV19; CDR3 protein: CASSMSGQVHYEQYF; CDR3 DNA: TGTGCCAGTAGTATGTCCGGACAGGTCCACTACGAGCAGTACTTC
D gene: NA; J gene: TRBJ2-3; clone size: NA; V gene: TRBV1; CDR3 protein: CTSSPRRGSCTDTQYF; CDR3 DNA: TGCACCAGCAGCCCCCGGAGGGGGTCATGCACAGATACGCAGTATTTT
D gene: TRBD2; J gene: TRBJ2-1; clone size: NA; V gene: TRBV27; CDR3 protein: CASRAWTSGYNEQFF; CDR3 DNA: TGTGCCAGCAGAGCGTGGACTAGCGGTTACAATGAGCAGTTCTTC
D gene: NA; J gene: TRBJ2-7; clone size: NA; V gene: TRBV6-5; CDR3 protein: CASSRLRGFSYEQYF; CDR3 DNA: TGTGCCAGCAGTCGCCTACGGGGCTTCTCCTACGAGCAGTACTTC
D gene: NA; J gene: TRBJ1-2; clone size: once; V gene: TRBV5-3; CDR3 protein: CARSLGKTGKDYGYTF; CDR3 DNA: TGTGCCAGAAGCTTGGGCAAGACAGGAAAAGACTATGGCTACACCTTC
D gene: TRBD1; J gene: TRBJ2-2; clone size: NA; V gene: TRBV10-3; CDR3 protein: CAISGTGNTGELFF; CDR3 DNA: TGTGCCATCAGTGGGACAGGTAACACCGGGGAGCTGTTTTTT
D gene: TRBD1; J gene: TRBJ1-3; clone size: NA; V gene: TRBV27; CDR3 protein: CASSQGGLGSGNTIYF; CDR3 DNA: TGTGCCAGCAGCCAAGGGGGCCTGGGCTCTGGAAACACCATATATTTT
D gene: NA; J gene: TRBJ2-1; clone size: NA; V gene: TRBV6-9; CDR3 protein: CASSYFQAAEQFF; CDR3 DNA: TGTGCCAGCAGTTACTTCCAGGCCGCCGAGCAGTTCTTC
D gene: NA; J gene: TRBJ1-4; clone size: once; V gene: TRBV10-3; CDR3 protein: CAISADMGTNEKLFF; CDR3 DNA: TGTGCCATCAGTGCAGACATGGGAACTAATGAAAAACTGTTTTTT
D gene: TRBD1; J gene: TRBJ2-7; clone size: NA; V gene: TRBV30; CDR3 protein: CAWGIQGAYEQYF; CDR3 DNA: TGTGCCTGGGGGATACAGGGGGCCTACGAGCAGTACTTC
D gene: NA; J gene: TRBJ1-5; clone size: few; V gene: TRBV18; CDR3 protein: CASSPLPLERGNQPQHF; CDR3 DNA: TGTGCCAGCTCACCACTGCCCCTCGAACGGGGCAATCAGCCCCAGCATTTT
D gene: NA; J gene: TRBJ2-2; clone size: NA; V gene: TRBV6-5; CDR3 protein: CASSYLGPGTGELFF; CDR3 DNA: TGTGCCAGCAGTTACTTGGGGCCGGGGACCGGGGAGCTGTTTTTT
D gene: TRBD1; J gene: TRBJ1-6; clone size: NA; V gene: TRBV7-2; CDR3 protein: CASSLGTGKPLHF; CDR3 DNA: TGTGCCAGCAGCCTTGGGACAGGGAAGCCCCTCCACTTT
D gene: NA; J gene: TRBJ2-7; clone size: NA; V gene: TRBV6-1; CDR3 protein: CASSEGFGASYEQYF; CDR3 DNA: TGTGCCAGCAGTGAAGGGTTTGGGGCATCCTACGAGCAGTACTTC
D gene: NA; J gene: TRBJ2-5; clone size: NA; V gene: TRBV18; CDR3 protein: CASSPGRSETQYF; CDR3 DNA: TGTGCCAGCTCACCGGGTCGGTCTGAGACCCAGTACTTC
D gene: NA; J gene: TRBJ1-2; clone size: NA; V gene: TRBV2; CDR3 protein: CTSSEDSANYGYTF; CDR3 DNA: TGTACCAGCAGTGAAGACAGCGCCAACTATGGCTACACCTTC
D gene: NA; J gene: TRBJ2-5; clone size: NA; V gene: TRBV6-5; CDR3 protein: CASSYRGAEETQYF; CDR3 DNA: TGTGCCAGCAGTTACCGGGGGGCTGAAGAGACCCAGTACTTC
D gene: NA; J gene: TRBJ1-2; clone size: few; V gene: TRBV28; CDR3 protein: CASSERTDSKNYGYTF; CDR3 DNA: TGTGCCAGCAGCGAAAGGACGGACAGTAAGAACTATGGCTACACCTTC
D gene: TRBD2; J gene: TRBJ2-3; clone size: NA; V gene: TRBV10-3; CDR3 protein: CAISPSGGFTDTQYF; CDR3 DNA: TGTGCCATCAGTCCCAGCGGGGGGTTCACAGATACGCAGTATTTT
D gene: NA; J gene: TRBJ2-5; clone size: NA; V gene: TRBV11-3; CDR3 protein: CASRLGSLRETQYF; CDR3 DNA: TGTGCCAGCAGACTGGGGAGCTTAAGAGAGACCCAGTACTTC
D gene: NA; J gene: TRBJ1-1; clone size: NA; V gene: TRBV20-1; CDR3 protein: CSASRAEAFF; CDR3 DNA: TGCAGTGCTAGTAGGGCGGAGGCTTTCTTT
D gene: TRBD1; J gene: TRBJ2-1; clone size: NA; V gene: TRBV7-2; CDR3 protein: CASSSGQVDYNEQFF; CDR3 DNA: TGTGCCAGCAGCTCCGGACAGGTGGACTACAATGAGCAGTTCTTC
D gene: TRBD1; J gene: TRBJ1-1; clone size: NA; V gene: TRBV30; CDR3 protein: CAGPGQGNTEAFF; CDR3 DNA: TGTGCGGGGCCGGGACAGGGGAACACTGAAGCTTTCTTT
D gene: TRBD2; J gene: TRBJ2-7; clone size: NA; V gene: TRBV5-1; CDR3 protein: CASSPGTISYEQYF; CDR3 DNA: TGCGCCAGCAGCCCGGGGACTATCTCCTACGAGCAGTACTTC
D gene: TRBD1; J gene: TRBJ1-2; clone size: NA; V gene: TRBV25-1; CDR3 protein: CASSVSGTVGNGYTF; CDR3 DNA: TGTGCCAGCAGTGTCTCGGGGACAGTAGGTAATGGCTACACCTTC
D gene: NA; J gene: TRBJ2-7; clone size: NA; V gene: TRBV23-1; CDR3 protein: CASSLPYEQYF; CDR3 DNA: TGCGCCAGCAGTTTGCCCTACGAGCAGTACTTC